Below are 28 T cell receptor beta chains sequenced from a single sample in a study of blood T cell repertoires in COVID-19. Repertoires were generated with immunoSEQ multiplex PCR, while TCRdb's copy carries only in-frame clones and drops some. This table has approximately 170,000 clones, 88% appearing once. Sequencing input: PBMCs or T cells enriched from blood (not recorded which). The receptors stem from a woman between 18 and 29 years old who had recovered from COVID-19.

The chain couples TRBV5-5 to TRBJ1-4; 7 nucleotides align to TRBD1. CDR1 is SGHKS and CDR2 is YYEKEE in the germline V gene (reference sequence). CDR3 length: 13 amino acids. Germline trimming cut 6 bases from V and 6 bases from J; bases unmatched to any gene: 5. The CDR3 reads CASTSTGYEKLFF. The CDR3 region has the DNA TGTGCCAGCACCTCGACAGGGTATGAAAAACTGTTTTTT. Filled out from reference TRBV5-5 and TRBJ1-4, the complete variable domain reads DAGVTQSPTHLIKTRGQQVTLRCSPISGHKSVSWYQQVLGQGPQFIFQYYEKEERGRGNFPDRFSARQFPNYSSELNVNALLLGDSALYLCASTSTGYEKLFFGSGTQLSVL.

Note on this clone: One junction end disagrees with the germline gene, perhaps due to a read error. This sequence joins TRBV12-3 or TRBV12-4 and TRBJ2-1; 11 positions agree with TRBD2. The CDR3 has 13 residues. The CDR3 DNA reads TGTGCCAGCAGTAGGGCTAGCGGGGGGCTAGCGGTCTTC. This sequence encodes CASSRASGGLAVF.

The V call is TRBV19, the J call TRBJ1-1; the D gene is possibly TRBD1 (5 bases). V lost 2 bases to trimming and J lost 7 bases, with 5 bases between them. The CDR3 contains 11 residues. CDR1 and CDR2 (germline): LNHDA, SQIVND (reference sequence). CDR3 DNA: TGTGCCAGTAGTATAACAGGTGAAGCTTTCTTT. Protein: CASSITGEAFF. Filled out from reference TRBV19 and TRBJ1-1, the complete variable domain reads DGGITQSPKYLFRKEGQNVTLSCEQNLNHDAMYWYRQDPGQGLRLIYYSQIVNDFQKGDIAEGYSVSREKKESFPLTVTSAQKNPTAFYLCASSITGEAFFGQGTRLTVV.

The table lists this clone with a count of one. This sequence joins TRBV10-3 and TRBJ1-2; no definite D call. Germline V CDR1 and CDR2: ENHRY, SYGVKD. The CDR3 totals 13 residues. V was pared by 2 bases and J by 0 bases, with 4 bases between. DNA for the CDR3: TGTGCCATCAGTGAGGGCCCTAACTATGGCTACACCTTC. It specifies CAISEGPNYGYTF.

This clone appeared once. The chain has TRBV15 and TRBJ1-1, with 9 nucleotides matching TRBD1. CDR1 and CDR2 from the germline V gene are LNHNV and YYDKDF (reference sequence). The CDR3 contains 15 residues. J lost 7 bases, V lost 3 bases, and 9 bases had no gene match. CDR3 loop: CATSRPGQGGNEAFF. CDR3 DNA sequence: TGTGCCACCAGCAGGCCGGGACAGGGTGGAAATGAAGCTTTCTTT.

This rearrangement joins TRBV25-1 to TRBJ1-4; D may be TRBD1 (5 bases). The CDR3 contains 15 residues. CDR1 MGHDK and CDR2 SYGVNS come from the germline V gene. Trimming removed 3 bases at V and 7 bases at J, with 15 bases between. CDR3 coding DNA: TGTGCCAGCAGTGATCGAGAACAGGTTGTTGAAAAACTGTTTTTT. Amino acid sequence: CASSDREQVVEKLFF.

V is TRBV9 and J is TRBJ1-2; D gene unclear. Trimming left V 0 bases short and J 6 bases short, with 15 bases between. Germline CDR1 SGDLS, CDR2 YYNGEE. The CDR3 runs 15 residues. CDR3 protein: CASSVALEGVDGYTF. The CDR3 DNA reads as TGTGCCAGCAGCGTAGCTCTGGAAGGAGTGGATGGCTACACCTTC.

This clone was picked up one time. The rearrangement links TRBV19 to TRBJ1-2; D call uncertain. Germline lookup yields CDR1 LNHDA and CDR2 SQIVND (reference sequence). The CDR3 is 15 amino acids. Trimming cost V 0 bases and J 4 bases, with 12 bases left between them. CDR3 loop: CASSIDRAEFYGYTF. The CDR3 DNA reads as TGTGCCAGTAGTATAGATCGAGCTGAATTCTATGGCTACACCTTC. The whole variable domain, remainder taken from reference TRBV19 and TRBJ1-2, is DGGITQSPKYLFRKEGQNVTLSCEQNLNHDAMYWYRQDPGQGLRLIYYSQIVNDFQKGDIAEGYSVSREKKESFPLTVTSAQKNPTAFYLCASSIDRAEFYGYTFGSGTRLTVV.

This clone was observed many times. The chain uses TRBV5-1 and TRBJ1-1; 9 bases are a match to TRBD1. J was trimmed by 1 base and V by 3 bases; bases with no gene match: 1. This CDR3 has 14 residues. Germline-derived CDR1 and CDR2 are SGHRS and YFSETQ. Written as DNA, the CDR3 is TGCGCCAGCAGCTGGGGACAGGGGAACACTGAAGCTTTCTTT. Its protein is CASSWGQGNTEAFF.

This rearrangement joins TRBV18 to TRBJ2-7; D perhaps matches TRBD1 (6 bases). CDR1 and CDR2 from the germline V gene are KGHSH and LQKENI. The V gene lost 2 bases and the J gene lost 4 bases, with 9 bases spanning the gap. The CDR3 sequence is 13 residues long. This CDR3 is CASSPRTAYEQYF. CDR3 sequence (DNA): TGTGCCAGCTCACCAAGGACAGCTTACGAGCAGTACTTC.

This chain connects TRBV5-1 to TRBJ1-1, with D perhaps TRBD1 (5 bases). Germline V gene lookup returns CDR1 SGHRS and CDR2 YFSETQ. CDR3 length: 14 amino acids. The V end lost 3 bases, the J end lost 3 bases, and 12 bases lay between the germline ends. CDR3 sequence: CASSSYTRDTEAFF. Written as DNA, the CDR3 is TGCGCCAGCAGCTCCTACACCAGGGACACTGAAGCTTTCTTT.

The rearrangement joins TRBV6-1 to TRBJ1-3; 9 bases fit TRBD1. V shed 7 bases and J 4 bases; nucleotides not matched to a gene: 5. Germline V gene lookup returns CDR1 MNHNS and CDR2 SASEGT. The CDR3 runs 14 residues. Here the CDR3 DNA reads TGTGCCAGCAACAGGGGGCAAGGAGGAAACACCATATATTTT. This gives the protein CASNRGQGGNTIYF.

The chain couples TRBV24-1 to TRBJ1-2; 7 positions agree with TRBD1. Germline values: CDR1 KGHDR, CDR2 SFDVKD. The CDR3 covers 13 residues. V was pared by 4 bases and J by 4 bases, with 2 bases of the junction left unmatched. CDR3 residues: CATSDWDSYGYTF. CDR3 DNA sequence: TGTGCCACCAGTGACTGGGACAGCTATGGCTACACCTTC.

This clone was seen just once. V usage is TRBV6-5 and J usage is TRBJ2-7; 7 bases line up with TRBD1. The CDR3 is 14 amino acids. Trimming at V came to 7 bases and at J to 1 base, leaving 7 bases not matched to a gene. CDR1 is MNHEY, CDR2 SVGAGI, per germline. The CDR3 loop is CASTSGGQSYEQYF. CDR3 sequence (DNA): TGTGCCAGCACCTCAGGGGGACAGTCCTACGAGCAGTACTTC.

This sequence joins TRBV4-1 and TRBJ2-2, with 8 bases matching TRBD1. Germline V gene lookup returns CDR1 MGHRA and CDR2 YSYEKL. V was pared by 3 bases and J by 6 bases, with 9 bases of the junction left unmatched. This CDR3 has 16 residues. CDR3 protein: CASSHRQGSFSGELFF. The CDR3 DNA follows: TGCGCCAGCAGCCATCGACAGGGGTCTTTTTCCGGGGAGCTGTTTTTT.

The gene calls are TRBV7-9 and TRBJ2-3, with D uncertain. The CDR3 extends over 14 amino acids. Germline V CDR1 and CDR2: SEHNR, FQNEAQ (reference sequence). V shed 4 bases and J shed 2 bases, with 10 bases lying between them. The CDR3 DNA sequence: TGTGCCAGCAGCTCCGGATACTACACAGATACGCAGTATTTT. Translating it yields CASSSGYYTDTQYF.

V gene TRBV9 combines with J gene TRBJ1-6; 9 nucleotides align to TRBD1. CDR1 SGDLS and CDR2 YYNGEE come from the germline V gene. V lost 3 bases and J lost 4; bases outside the gene matches: 2. The CDR3 loop spans 15 amino acids. CDR3 in amino acids: CASSAGQGYNSPLHF. CDR3 DNA: TGTGCCAGCAGCGCGGGACAGGGTTATAATTCACCCCTCCACTTT.

V is TRBV5-1 and J is TRBJ1-1; 7 bases line up with TRBD1. CDR1 SGHRS and CDR2 YFSETQ come from the germline V gene. This CDR3 comprises 16 residues. Trimming took 2 bases from V and 2 from J; bases not matched to a gene: 9. CDR3 in DNA: TGCGCCAGCAGCTTCTTCGACCGGGACAGCAACACTGAAGCTTTCTTT. It specifies CASSFFDRDSNTEAFF.

The chain is built from TRBV5-6 and TRBJ2-7, with 11 nucleotides matching TRBD1. Germline V gene sequence: CDR1 SGHDT, CDR2 YYEEEE. V shed 6 bases, J shed 7 bases, and the junction held 9 bases outside the gene matches. The CDR3 extends over 14 amino acids. DNA of the CDR3: TGTGCCAGCACCTCGGACAGGGGGCTGGGAGAGCAGTACTTC. As protein: CASTSDRGLGEQYF.

This clone was recorded a few times. The chain joins TRBV5-6 to TRBJ1-3; 12 nucleotides match TRBD1. The CDR3 length is 19 residues. V lost 1 base and J lost 2; bases outside the gene matches: 10. Germline values: CDR1 SGHDT, CDR2 YYEEEE. The DNA of the CDR3 is TGTGCCAGCAGCTTGATGGGACAGGGGGCACAAAGGGCTGGAAACACCATATATTTT. Translated: CASSLMGQGAQRAGNTIYF. The full variable domain, in which reference TRBV5-6 and TRBJ1-3 provide the parts outside the CDR3, is DAGVTQSPTHLIKTRGQQVTLRCSPKSGHDTVSWYQQALGQGPQFIFQYYEEEERQRGNFPDRFSGHQFPNYSSELNVNALLLGDSALYLCASSLMGQGAQRAGNTIYFGEGSWLTVV.

This clone is a singleton in its sample. The V gene is TRBV5-1, the J gene TRBJ2-2; 9 nucleotides line up with TRBD2. CDR1 is SGHRS, CDR2 YFSETQ, per germline. The V segment lost 1 base and the J segment 1 base; nucleotides outside the gene matches: 2. This CDR3 region has 16 residues. This chain's CDR3 is CASSLLAGQNTGELFF. In nucleotides, the CDR3 is TGCGCCAGCAGCTTGCTAGCGGGGCAGAACACCGGGGAGCTGTTTTTT.

J is TRBJ1-2 and V is TRBV5-1, with D possibly TRBD1 on 6 matching bases. V was clipped by 5 bases and J by 0 bases, with 20 bases between them. This CDR3 has 17 amino acids. Germline assignment: CDR1 SGHRS and CDR2 YFSETQ. CDR3 bases: TGCGCCAGCAGGGGGGATAATTTTGGACAGTCTAACTATGGCTACACCTTC. Amino acids: CASRGDNFGQSNYGYTF.

The CDR3: CASRDRSNEKLFF. CDR3 in DNA: TGTGCCAGTCGAGACAGAAGTAATGAAAAACTGTTTTTT. The J gene is TRBJ1-4, the V gene TRBV19; TRBD1 might be the D (5 bases). V gave up 8 bases and J gave up 4 bases, with 11 bases separating them. The CDR3 covers 13 residues. CDR1 is LNHDA and CDR2 is SQIVND in the germline V gene (reference sequence). The entire variable domain, with the rest obtained from reference TRBV19 and TRBJ1-4, is as follows: DGGITQSPKYLFRKEGQNVTLSCEQNLNHDAMYWYRQDPGQGLRLIYYSQIVNDFQKGDIAEGYSVSREKKESFPLTVTSAQKNPTAFYLCASRDRSNEKLFFGSGTQLSVL.

This clone appeared a few times. CDR3 region: CASSSDTGELFF. CDR3 in DNA: TGTGCCAGCAGTTCCGACACCGGGGAGCTGTTTTTT. The V and J genes are TRBV12-3 or TRBV12-4 and TRBJ2-2; D gene ambiguous. Trimming took 4 bases from V and 3 from J, leaving 3 bases between them. This CDR3 has 12 amino acids.

This chain uses TRBV19 with TRBJ2-1; possible D gene TRBD1, 6 bases. The V gene's germline CDR1 is LNHDA and CDR2 SQIVND (reference sequence). This CDR3 contains 14 residues. Trimming cost V 6 bases and J 7 bases, with 16 bases left between them. The CDR3 region is CASRRYQGRNEQFF. CDR3 nucleotides: TGTGCCAGTAGACGGTACCAGGGGAGAAATGAGCAGTTCTTC.

V is TRBV5-1 and J is TRBJ2-3; 7 positions agree with TRBD1. CDR1 and CDR2 (germline): SGHRS, YFSETQ. The CDR3 is 18 residues long. The V gene end was trimmed by 4 bases and the J gene end by 0 bases; junction bases not matched to a gene: 14. The CDR3 nucleotides are TGCGCCAGCAGCGCGACAGGGCTGGCCTACGTAAGCACAGATACGCAGTATTTT. Protein: CASSATGLAYVSTDTQYF.

The V call is TRBV19, the J call TRBJ2-5, with D perhaps matching TRBD2 (5 bases). The CDR3 is 14 amino acids. Trimming pared 7 bases from V and 2 bases from J, leaving 14 bases between. The germline CDR1 and CDR2 sequences are LNHDA and SQIVND (reference sequence). The CDR3 reads CASTTVPGQETQYF. The CDR3 nucleotides read TGTGCCAGTACCACCGTACCGGGGCAAGAGACCCAGTACTTC.

This clone has only one observation. The rearrangement joins TRBV3-1 (or the pseudogene TRBV3-2) to TRBJ2-6; D is unresolved. The CDR3 spans 17 residues. V gave up 1 base and J gave up 1 base, with 11 bases separating them. Germline lookup yields CDR1 LGHDT and CDR2 YNNKEL (reference sequence). The CDR3 region has the DNA TGTGCCAGCAGCCAAGCGACGGGTTGGTCTGGGGCCAACGTCCTGACTTTC. It is translated as CASSQATGWSGANVLTF.